This T cell receptor (beta chain) was observed in a study of control samples from healthy donors and cancer patients. TCRdb's table, derived via immunoSEQ multiplex PCR, lists solely in-frame clones and lacks some. The repertoire holds 100,000 to 150,000 clones, 87% seen once, with around 1.7% in the top ten. The CDR3 totals 14 residues. CDR1 and CDR2 (germline): SGHRS, YFSETQ. V shed 4 bases and J shed 9 bases, with 20 bases lying between them. This TCR derives from a man aged 18 to 35 in good health. The rearrangement joins TRBV5-1 to TRBJ2-7; tentatively, D is TRBD1 or TRBD2 (5 bases each). Sequencing was performed on blood. The CDR3 sequence is CASSLGEGAGRQYF. As DNA, the CDR3 is TGCGCCAGCAGCCTAGGAGAGGGAGCAGGGCGGCAGTACTTC.